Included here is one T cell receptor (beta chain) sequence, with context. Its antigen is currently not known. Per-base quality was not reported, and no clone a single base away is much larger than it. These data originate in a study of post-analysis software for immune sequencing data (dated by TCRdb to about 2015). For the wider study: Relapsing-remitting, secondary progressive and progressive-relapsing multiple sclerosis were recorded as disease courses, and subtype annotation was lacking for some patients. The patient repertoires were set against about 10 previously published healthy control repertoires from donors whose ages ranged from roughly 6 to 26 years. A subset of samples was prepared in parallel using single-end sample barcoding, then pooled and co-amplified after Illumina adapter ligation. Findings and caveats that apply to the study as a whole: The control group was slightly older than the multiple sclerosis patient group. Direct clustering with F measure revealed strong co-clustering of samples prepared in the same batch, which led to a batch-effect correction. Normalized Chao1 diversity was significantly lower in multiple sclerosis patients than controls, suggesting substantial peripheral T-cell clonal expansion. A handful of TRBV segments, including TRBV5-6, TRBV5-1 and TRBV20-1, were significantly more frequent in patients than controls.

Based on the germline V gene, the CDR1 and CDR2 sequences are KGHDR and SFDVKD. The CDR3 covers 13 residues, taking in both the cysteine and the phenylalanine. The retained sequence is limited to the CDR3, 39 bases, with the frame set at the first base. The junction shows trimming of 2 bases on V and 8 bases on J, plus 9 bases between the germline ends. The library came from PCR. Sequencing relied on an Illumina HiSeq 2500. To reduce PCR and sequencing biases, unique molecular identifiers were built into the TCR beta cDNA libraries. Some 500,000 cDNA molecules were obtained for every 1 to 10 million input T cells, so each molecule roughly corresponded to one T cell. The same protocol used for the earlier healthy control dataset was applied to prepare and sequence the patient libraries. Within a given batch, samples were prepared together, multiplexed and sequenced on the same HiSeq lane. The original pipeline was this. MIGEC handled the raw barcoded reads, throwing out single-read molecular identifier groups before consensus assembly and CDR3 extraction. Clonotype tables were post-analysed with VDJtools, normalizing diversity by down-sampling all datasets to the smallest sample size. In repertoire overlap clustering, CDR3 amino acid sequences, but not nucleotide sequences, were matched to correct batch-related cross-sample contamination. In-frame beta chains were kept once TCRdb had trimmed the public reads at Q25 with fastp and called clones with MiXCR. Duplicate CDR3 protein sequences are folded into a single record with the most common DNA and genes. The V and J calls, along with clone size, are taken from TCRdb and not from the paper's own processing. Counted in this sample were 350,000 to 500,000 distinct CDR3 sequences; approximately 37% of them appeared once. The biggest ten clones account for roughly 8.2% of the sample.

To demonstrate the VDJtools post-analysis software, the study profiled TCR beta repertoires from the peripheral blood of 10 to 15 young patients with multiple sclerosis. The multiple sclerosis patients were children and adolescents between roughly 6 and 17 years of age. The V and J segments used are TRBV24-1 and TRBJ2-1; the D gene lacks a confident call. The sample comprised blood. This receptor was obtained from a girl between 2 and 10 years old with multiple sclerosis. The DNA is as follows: TGTGCCACCAGTGATTCCTTCCCTCATGAGCAGTTCTTC. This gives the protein CATSDSFPHEQFF.